This passage covers 29 T cell receptor beta chains from one sample sequenced in a study of preoperative IRX-2 immunotherapy in early breast cancer. Treatment defined: preoperative locoregional IRX-2 cytokine immunotherapy. Sequencing was performed with immunoSEQ multiplex PCR; in TCRdb, only in-frame clones are kept and a portion is missing. Seen here are 20,000 to 30,000 clones, roughly 74% observed once, and the top ten hold about 2.4%. Sample: lymph node tissue, taken before IRX-2 immunotherapy. These receptors were taken from a human donor with breast cancer.

The chain employs TRBV6-4 and TRBJ1-5; weak D call: TRBD1 (5 bases). CDR3 size: 13 residues. The V gene's germline CDR1 is MRHNA and CDR2 SNTAGT. V gave up 6 bases and J gave up 7 bases, with 13 bases separating them. CDR3 loop: CASSWDVEQPQHF. The CDR3, as DNA: TGTGCCAGCAGCTGGGACGTGGAACAGCCCCAGCATTTT.

The rearrangement uses TRBV12-5 and TRBJ2-1; D gene unclear. Looked up from germline, CDR1 is LGHNT and CDR2 is FRNRAP. The CDR3 covers 16 residues. Trimming shortened V by 0 bases and J by 8 bases, and 17 bases separated the two germline ends. The CDR3 loop reads CASGLVPPFSFHEQFF. Here the CDR3 DNA reads TGTGCTAGTGGTTTGGTGCCCCCGTTTAGCTTCCATGAGCAGTTCTTC.

CDR3 protein: CASSLDRVSGYTF. The CDR3 nucleotides read TGTGCCAGCAGCTTAGACCGAGTGAGCGGCTACACCTTC. The chain links TRBV7-1 to TRBJ1-2, with D unresolved. TRBV7-1 is annotated as an ORF whose role is uncertain. V gave up 4 bases and J gave up 8 bases, with 14 bases separating them. The CDR3 spans 13 residues.

The chain is built from TRBV6-8 and TRBJ1-3; D call uncertain. This CDR3 contains 15 residues. Trimming pared 8 bases from V and 0 bases from J, leaving 14 bases between. In germline, CDR1 is MNHGY, CDR2 SAAAGT. The CDR3 DNA reads TGTGCCAGCCTTCTGTGGCCGCCCTCTGGAAACACCATATATTTT. Residues: CASLLWPPSGNTIYF.

V gene TRBV28 combines with J gene TRBJ1-3; maybe TRBD1 (6 bases). The germline gives CDR1 MDHEN, CDR2 SYDVKM. The CDR3 has 15 residues. V gave up 5 bases and J gave up 4 bases, with 15 bases separating them. The CDR3 here is CASSRLGGAGNTIYF. In DNA, the CDR3 is TGTGCCAGCAGTCGGTTGGGGGGCGCAGGAAACACCATATATTTT.

CDR3 residues: CASSLDYGSSYNEQFF. CDR3 DNA: TGCGCCAGCAGCTTGGATTACGGCAGCTCCTACAATGAGCAGTTCTTC. The genes are TRBV5-1 and TRBJ2-1; D unclear. CDR3 length equals 16 residues. Germline V lookup: CDR1 SGHRS, CDR2 YFSETQ. Trimming left V 0 bases short and J 0 bases short, with 10 bases between.

V is TRBV28 and J is TRBJ2-5, with D maybe TRBD1 (5 bases). The CDR3 totals 14 residues. The germline V gene has CDR1 MDHEN and CDR2 SYDVKM. Trimming stripped 3 bases from V and 1 base from J, with 9 bases between. The CDR3 is CASSLNGAQETQYF. In DNA, the CDR3 is TGTGCCAGCAGTTTGAATGGGGCCCAAGAGACCCAGTACTTC.

J is TRBJ2-2 and V is TRBV7-1, with D maybe TRBD1 (6 bases). TRBV7-1 qualifies as an ORF whose function is uncertain. Trimming stripped 3 bases from V and 1 base from J, with 9 bases between. The CDR3 runs to 15 residues. CDR3 amino acids: CASSSTGLNTGELFF. The CDR3 nucleotides are TGTGCCAGCAGCTCCACAGGGTTGAACACCGGGGAGCTGTTTTTT.

The chain couples TRBV19 to TRBJ1-3; D gene unclear. V was clipped by 5 bases and J by 0 bases, with 8 bases between them. The CDR3 is 14 amino acids. The germline gives CDR1 LNHDA, CDR2 SQIVND (reference sequence). As DNA, the CDR3 is TGTGCCAGTAGTCAGTTATCCTCTGGAAACACCATATATTTT. It translates to CASSQLSSGNTIYF.

The sample holds one count of this clone. The chain joins TRBV6-8 to TRBJ2-7; D is undetermined. The CDR3 totals 12 residues. Per the germline V gene, CDR1 is MNHGY and CDR2 is SAAAGT. V was cut by 6 bases and J by 6 bases, with 12 bases left in between. CDR3 amino acids: CASRETPAEQYF. The DNA for the CDR3 is TGTGCCAGCAGGGAGACCCCGGCCGAGCAGTACTTC.

The gene calls are TRBV6-8 and TRBJ1-2; 9 bases agree with TRBD1. Trimming at V came to 10 bases and at J to 3 bases, leaving 9 bases not matched to a gene. This CDR3 spans 14 amino acids. From germline, CDR1 is MNHGY and CDR2 SAAAGT. Here the CDR3 DNA reads TGTGCCATCGGAACCCGGGACAGGGACTATGGCTACACCTTC. Protein: CAIGTRDRDYGYTF.

The V call is TRBV28, the J call TRBJ1-1, with 7 bases that match TRBD1. Germline V gene data show CDR1 as MDHEN and CDR2 as SYDVKM. The junction had 9 bases not matched to a gene; V was cut back by 2 bases and J by 3 bases. The CDR3 consists of 16 residues. The CDR3 loop is CASSLRDRELDTEAFF. Written as DNA, the CDR3 is TGTGCCAGCAGTTTACGGGACAGAGAATTGGACACTGAAGCTTTCTTT.

The CDR3 spells CASSLDRGRSTGELFF. Written as DNA, the CDR3 is TGTGCCAGCAGCCTTGACAGGGGGCGCAGCACCGGGGAGCTGTTTTTT. This chain joins TRBV7-4 and TRBJ2-2; 10 bases align to TRBD1. Trimming cost V 5 bases and J 4 bases; bases outside gene matches: 7. The CDR3 is made up of 16 amino acids. Germline CDR1 is SGHVT and CDR2 is SQSDAQ.

The chain joins TRBV19 to TRBJ1-6; perhaps TRBD1 as D (6 bases). CDR1 LNHDA and CDR2 SQIVND come from the germline V gene (reference sequence). With 8 bases removed from V and 8 bases from J, the gap between germline ends came to 13 bases. The CDR3 length is 13 residues. The CDR3 sequence: CASGVGGDSPLHF. CDR3 bases: TGTGCCAGTGGCGTAGGGGGAGATTCACCCCTCCACTTT.

The chain joins TRBV6-8 to TRBJ1-2; D may be TRBD1 (5 bases). V was clipped by 5 bases and J by 3 bases, with 19 bases between them. There are 16 residues in the CDR3. Per the germline V gene, CDR1 is MNHGY and CDR2 is SAAAGT. CDR3 sequence reads: CASSLLPRVRDYGYTF. CDR3 nucleotide sequence: TGTGCCAGCAGTCTGCTCCCCAGGGTCCGTGACTATGGCTACACCTTC.

This clone was seen once. The chain links TRBV18 to TRBJ2-2; TRBD1 matches at 7 bases. Trimming cost V 5 bases and J 0 bases; bases outside gene matches: 6. The CDR3 runs to 16 residues. Per germline, CDR1 KGHSH and CDR2 LQKENI. The CDR3 DNA follows: TGTGCCAGCTCATCCAGACAGGGCTCGAACACCGGGGAGCTGTTTTTT. It specifies CASSSRQGSNTGELFF.

The gene calls are TRBV6-8 and TRBJ2-7, with D uncertain. Trimming left V 0 bases short and J 6 bases short, with 6 bases between. Germline values: CDR1 MNHGY, CDR2 SAAAGT. The CDR3 loop spans 12 amino acids. The CDR3 coding sequence is TGTGCCAGCAGTTACTCTGACTCCGAGCAGTACTTC. This gives the protein CASSYSDSEQYF.

CDR3: CSVAEGPETQYF. The CDR3 nucleotides are TGCAGCGTTGCGGAGGGCCCCGAGACCCAGTACTTC. The genes are TRBV29-1 and TRBJ2-5; D perhaps matches TRBD2 (6 bases). CDR3 length equals 12 residues. The ends were cut back, 4 bases at V and 5 bases at J, with 11 bases in the middle. Germline-derived CDR1 and CDR2 are SQVTM and ANQGSEA.

The table lists this clone with a count of one. The chain is built from TRBV25-1 and TRBJ1-1, with no clear D. Trimming stripped 6 bases from V and 5 bases from J, with 19 bases between. The CDR3 runs 15 residues. Per the germline V gene, CDR1 is MGHDK and CDR2 is SYGVNS. The CDR3 DNA follows: TGTGCCAGCAGCCCCCCCGTTGAGGACGGAACTGAAGCTTTCTTT. Translated, it gives CASSPPVEDGTEAFF.

J is TRBJ1-5 and V is TRBV23-1, with 7 nucleotides matching TRBD1. TRBV23-1 is filed as an ORF, its function uncertain. V lost 6 bases to trimming and J lost 7 bases; unmatched junction nucleotides: 12. CDR3 length equals 15 residues. The CDR3 protein is CASSQDRQGIQPQHF. The CDR3 DNA reads TGCGCCAGCAGCCAAGATCGACAGGGAATCCAGCCCCAGCATTTT.

The rearrangement links TRBV28 to TRBJ1-6, with 8 positions matching TRBD1. The trim removed 2 bases at V and 14 bases at J, leaving 14 bases unmatched. The germline gives CDR1 MDHEN, CDR2 SYDVKM. The CDR3 extends over 16 amino acids. The CDR3 spells CASSLLRGTGLISLHF. DNA for the CDR3: TGTGCCAGCAGTTTACTGCGTGGGACAGGTCTGATATCCCTCCACTTT.

The CDR3 loop reads CASSTKLPTIDTDTQYF. CDR3 nucleotide sequence: TGTGCCAGCAGTACTAAGTTACCGACGATAGACACAGATACGCAGTATTTT. V usage is TRBV6-8 and J usage is TRBJ2-3, with unresolved D. Germline CDR1 and CDR2: MNHGY and SAAAGT. There are 17 residues in the CDR3. The germline V and J ends were trimmed by 5 bases and 2 bases, with 20 bases remaining between them.

V gene TRBV6-8 combines with J gene TRBJ2-2, with D unclear. The CDR3 is made up of 16 amino acids. Trimming removed 5 bases from V and 2 bases from J, with 15 bases in between. CDR1 and CDR2 (germline): MNHGY, SAAAGT. The CDR3 here is CASSTLNHKNTGELFF. CDR3 nucleotides: TGTGCCAGCAGTACCCTCAATCATAAAAACACCGGGGAGCTGTTTTTT.

V is TRBV19 and J is TRBJ1-4; tentatively, D is TRBD1 (6 bases). The CDR3 loop spans 14 amino acids. Trimming cost V 7 bases and J 3 bases, with 12 bases left between them. The germline V gene encodes CDR1 LNHDA and CDR2 SQIVND (reference sequence). CDR3 sequence: CASNPGTPNEKLFF. Here the CDR3 DNA reads TGTGCCAGTAACCCCGGGACACCTAATGAAAAACTGTTTTTT.

The chain employs TRBV11-3 and TRBJ1-1; D is ambiguous. Per germline, CDR1 SGHNT and CDR2 YENEEA. This CDR3 spans 15 amino acids. V was clipped by 1 base and J by 4 bases, with 13 bases between them. CDR3 DNA sequence: TGTGCCAGCAGCTTAGTCTCCGGGATGGGCACTGAAGCTTTCTTT. Translation gives CASSLVSGMGTEAFF.

This chain links TRBV7-1 with TRBJ1-2; D might be TRBD1 (6 bases). TRBV7-1 is sorted into the ORF group, with uncertain function. V was pared by 4 bases and J by 2 bases, with 8 bases between. The CDR3 is made up of 13 amino acids. The chain's CDR3 is CASSWTENYGYTF. CDR3 DNA sequence: TGTGCCAGCAGCTGGACAGAGAACTATGGCTACACCTTC.

The chain employs TRBV18 and TRBJ1-4; D is perhaps TRBD1 (5 bases). Looked up from germline, CDR1 is KGHSH and CDR2 is LQKENI. V gave up 3 bases and J gave up 8 bases, with 13 bases separating them. This CDR3 has 14 amino acids. CDR3 in DNA: TGTGCCAGCTCACCGGGGACCGCTGGGGAAAAACTGTTTTTT. Its translation is CASSPGTAGEKLFF.

CDR3 DNA sequence: TGTGCCAGCAGTTCGGGTGTGGCAGTTGAAAAACTGTTTTTT. Encoded protein: CASSSGVAVEKLFF. V usage is TRBV6-8 and J usage is TRBJ1-4; D is uncertain. CDR1 is MNHGY, CDR2 SAAAGT, per germline. Trimming took off 4 bases at V and 7 bases at J, with 13 bases between the two ends. The CDR3 sequence is 14 residues long.

The sample holds one count of this clone. The genes are TRBV7-1 and TRBJ2-2, with a weak D call TRBD2 (5 bases). TRBV7-1 is sorted into the ORF group, with uncertain function. V was clipped by 4 bases and J by 7 bases, with 16 bases between them. The CDR3 sequence is 15 residues long. The DNA of the CDR3 is TGTGCCAGCAGCTTTGTAACCCGGGGTGGCGGGGAGCTGTTTTTT. Translating it yields CASSFVTRGGGELFF.